This T cell receptor beta chain was observed in a study of T cell repertoires in cytomegalovirus infection. The V and J ends lost 9 bases and 4 bases respectively, with 13 bases between them. The germline V gene encodes CDR1 LNHDA and CDR2 SQIVND (reference sequence). The CDR3 contains 14 residues. One entry per CDR3 protein results from TCRdb running MiXCR on the reads. Of roughly 990,000 distinct CDR3 sequences listed, roughly 31% are singletons. In regard to this clonotype: Its antigen is as yet unknown.

The material sequenced was cultured CD8+ T cells from PBMCs, taken from culture after CMV antigen stimulation. This TCR was recovered from a human donor in good health (CMV status not recorded). Some clones in this sample may be carry-over from other donors' samples. This rearrangement joins TRBV19 to TRBJ1-6; D is uncertain. The CDR3 loop is CASTPQAYNSPLHF. As DNA, the CDR3 is TGTGCCAGCACCCCGCAGGCTTATAATTCACCCCTCCACTTT.